The entry below gives a single T cell receptor (beta chain) sequence along with its context. Its recognized antigen is unknown. No much larger clonotype is one base removed from it; base qualities were not supplied. CDR1 is given as SGHAT and CDR2 as FQNNGV, both from the germline V gene. Germline trimming: 4 bases from V, 1 base from J; junction bases outside gene matches: 8. The CDR3 goes from the cysteine to the phenylalanine over 16 residues. Only CDR3 DNA remains: 48 bases, in frame from the first base. The data originate from a study of OX40 agonist ivuxolimab in advanced cancers. Background on the whole study: Ivuxolimab was an agonistic, fully human IgG2 monoclonal antibody directed against OX40 (CD134), a costimulatory receptor. Intravenous ivuxolimab was administered to patients every 2 weeks at six dose levels: 0.01, 0.1, 0.3, 1.5, 3 and 10 mg/kg. Among the roughly 52 dose-escalation patients, some 20 had hepatocellular carcinoma, 15 or so melanoma, 9 renal cell carcinoma and 9 head and neck cancer. The dose-escalation cohort was roughly 83% male with a mean age of approximately 60 years, ranging from roughly 23 to 80. Prior anti-PD-1, anti-PD-L1 or anti-CTLA-4 therapy was permitted, and checkpoint inhibitors had been received by about 44% of dose-escalation patients. Three dose-escalation patients achieved partial responses, one with hepatocellular carcinoma and two with cutaneous melanoma. Peripheral TCRbeta sequencing aimed to test whether ivuxolimab altered TCR sequence diversity and caused clonal T-cell expansion. The paper covers the monotherapy dose-escalation part of the phase I ivuxolimab trial, which included N = 52 patients. Here is what the overall study found, with its caveats: After ivuxolimab, CD8+ T cells had more expanded clones than CD4+ T cells on average. Which antigens the clonally expanded peripheral T cells were specific for was not determined. Low levels of normalized T-cell clonal expansion were also seen in some patients who did not respond. In the 0.1-3.0 mg/kg groups, partial responders had among the lowest normalized peripheral clonal expansion, particularly in CD8+ T cells. At doses from 0.1 to 3.0 mg/kg, clonal expansion was seen in both CD4+ and CD8+ blood T cells between baseline and week 6.

For sequencing of the TCRbeta CDR3 region, genomic DNA was extracted from the sorted cells. TCRbeta CDR3 regions were sequenced using the immunoSEQ Assay. The table was pulled from immuneACCESS by TCRdb, which kept in-frame rearrangements only. Such tables lose some clones; where checked, under half of the loss comes from unresolved V genes, and the rest has no known cause. The sample data list 20,000 to 25,000 clones, and approximately 80% of these were observed just once. The ten top clones hold less than 45% of the sample. Patients with autoimmune disease history or receiving systemic immunosuppression were excluded from the trial. Peripheral blood for TCR sequencing was collected from all dose cohorts at baseline, on cycle 4 day 1, and on cycle 7 day 1. The samples were taken from a phase I, first-in-human, multicenter, open-label dose-escalation trial of ivuxolimab. Adults with locally advanced or metastatic head and neck squamous cell, hepatocellular, melanoma or renal cell carcinoma were enrolled in the trial. Before TCR sequencing, CD4+ and CD8+ T cells were separately sorted from peripheral blood.

The clonotype was recovered from an adult with an advanced solid tumor such as melanoma, head and neck, liver or kidney cancer. The sequencing here drew on CD4+ or CD8+ T cells sorted from blood, taken in a trial of the OX40 agonist ivuxolimab. The chain joins TRBV11-2 to TRBJ2-5; the central 8 bases match TRBD1. DNA sequence: TGTGCCAGCAGCTCTGGGGGCGGACAGGGCCAAGAGACCCAGTACTTC. This translates into CASSSGGGQGQETQYF.